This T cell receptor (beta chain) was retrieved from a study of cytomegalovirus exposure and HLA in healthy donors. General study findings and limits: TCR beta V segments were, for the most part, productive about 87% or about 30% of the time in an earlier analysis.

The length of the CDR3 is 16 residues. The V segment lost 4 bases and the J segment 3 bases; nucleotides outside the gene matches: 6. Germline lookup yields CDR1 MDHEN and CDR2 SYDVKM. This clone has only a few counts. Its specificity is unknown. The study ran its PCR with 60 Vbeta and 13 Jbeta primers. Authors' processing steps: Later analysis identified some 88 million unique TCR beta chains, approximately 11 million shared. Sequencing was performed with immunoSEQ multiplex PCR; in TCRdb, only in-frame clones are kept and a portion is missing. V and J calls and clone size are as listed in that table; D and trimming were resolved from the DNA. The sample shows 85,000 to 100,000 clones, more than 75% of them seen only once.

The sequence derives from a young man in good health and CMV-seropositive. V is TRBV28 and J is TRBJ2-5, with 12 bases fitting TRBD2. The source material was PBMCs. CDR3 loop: CASSYPRTSGEETQYF. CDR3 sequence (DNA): TGTGCCAGCAGTTACCCCAGGACTAGCGGGGAAGAGACCCAGTACTTC.